This TCR beta chain was recorded in a study of blood T cell repertoires in COVID-19. The CDR3 extends over 16 amino acids. The V gene end was trimmed by 2 bases and the J gene end by 7 bases; junction bases not matched to a gene: 10. The V gene's germline CDR1 is LNHNV and CDR2 YYDKDF (reference sequence). The table came from immunoSEQ multiplex PCR; TCRdb's copy has only in-frame clones and leaves some out. This table holds 170,000 or so clones, just under 90% found once. The receptor was isolated from a woman between 18 and 29 years old who had recovered from COVID-19. The material sequenced was peripheral blood. V usage is TRBV15 and J usage is TRBJ2-2; 7 bases fit TRBD1. Written as DNA, the CDR3 is TGTGCCACCAGCAGACCGACAGGGATCTCGAACGGGGAGCTGTTTTTT. It is translated as CATSRPTGISNGELFF.